A single sample is the source of the 14 T cell receptor beta chains below, sequenced in a study of cytomegalovirus exposure and HLA in healthy donors. TCRdb's table, derived via immunoSEQ multiplex PCR, lists solely in-frame clones and lacks some. The sample contains around 60,000 clones, 95% to 97% of which appear only once. Sequenced: PBMCs. All receptors derive from a woman aged 18 to 35 in good health and CMV-seronegative.

The V and J genes are TRBV27 and TRBJ2-5; D might be TRBD1 (5 bases). The ends were cut back, 2 bases at V and 2 bases at J, with 9 bases in the middle. CDR1 and CDR2 (germline): MNHEY, SMNVEV (reference sequence). The CDR3 loop spans 14 amino acids. As DNA, the CDR3 is TGTGCCAGCAGTTTAGGGGCCGAACAAGAGACCCAGTACTTC. Residues: CASSLGAEQETQYF.

This chain uses TRBV19 with TRBJ2-7, with D uncertain. The CDR3 contains 14 residues. CDR1 LNHDA and CDR2 SQIVND come from the germline V gene (reference sequence). V lost 3 bases, J lost 7 bases, and 16 bases lay in between. The CDR3 bases are TGTGCCAGTAGTATCCATGACGGCCCGACTGAGCAGTACTTC. Protein product: CASSIHDGPTEQYF. The whole variable domain, remainder taken from reference TRBV19 and TRBJ2-7, is DGGITQSPKYLFRKEGQNVTLSCEQNLNHDAMYWYRQDPGQGLRLIYYSQIVNDFQKGDIAEGYSVSREKKESFPLTVTSAQKNPTAFYLCASSIHDGPTEQYFGPGTRLTVT.

This clone was observed a single time. CDR3 sequence reads: CASSLGGPAGAGYNEQFF. DNA for the CDR3: TGTGCCAGCAGTTTAGGGGGCCCAGCGGGAGCGGGGTACAATGAGCAGTTCTTC. V and J are TRBV27 and TRBJ2-1; 8 nucleotides align to TRBD2. Germline V gene lookup returns CDR1 MNHEY and CDR2 SMNVEV (reference sequence). V dropped 2 bases and J dropped 4; count of bases not matched to a gene: 13. This CDR3 region has 18 residues.

V and J are TRBV6-5 and TRBJ1-1; TRBD1 agrees at 8 bases. The J segment lost 1 base and the V segment lost 4 bases, leaving 5 bases of the junction unmatched. Germline-derived CDR1 and CDR2 are MNHEY and SVGAGI. This CDR3 is built from 15 residues. The CDR3 spells CASSSSGTGNTEAFF. The CDR3 DNA reads TGTGCCAGCAGTTCCAGCGGGACAGGGAACACTGAAGCTTTCTTT.

This clone was seen only once. V usage is TRBV4-2 and J usage is TRBJ1-5; TRBD1 might be the D (6 bases). CDR1 LGHNA and CDR2 YNFKEQ come from the germline V gene. The V end lost 0 bases, the J end lost 6 bases, and 12 bases lay between the germline ends. The CDR3 is 15 amino acids. The CDR3 DNA follows: TGTGCCAGCAGCCAAGATTGGGAGGGGGGTCAGCCCCAGCATTTT. It codes for CASSQDWEGGQPQHF.

The chain is built from TRBV19 and TRBJ2-5; 10 nucleotides match TRBD1. The V gene's germline CDR1 is LNHDA and CDR2 SQIVND (reference sequence). This CDR3 comprises 14 residues. Trimming took 3 bases from V and 4 from J; bases not matched to a gene: 2. This chain's CDR3 is CASSIRDRGETQYF. The CDR3, as DNA: TGTGCCAGTAGTATCCGGGACAGGGGAGAGACCCAGTACTTC.

The chain combines TRBV5-4 with TRBJ2-1; 10 positions agree with TRBD2. CDR1 is SGHNT, CDR2 YYREEE, per germline (reference sequence). Unmatched junction bases numbered 11, after V lost 6 bases and J lost 8 bases. The CDR3 length is 15 residues. The CDR3 spells CASTPGASGSYEQFF. CDR3 bases: TGTGCCAGCACCCCCGGGGCTAGCGGGAGTTATGAGCAGTTCTTC.

The V call is TRBV4-1, the J call TRBJ1-1; no reliable D call. V shed 0 bases and J shed 11 bases, with 16 bases lying between them. CDR1 is MGHRA, CDR2 YSYEKL, per germline. CDR3 length: 14 residues. The CDR3 bases are TGCGCCAGCAGCCAAGATTCGGGTTGGAGGTGGGCTTTCTTT. It encodes CASSQDSGWRWAFF.

The chain recombines TRBV29-1 with TRBJ1-2; D possibly corresponds to TRBD1 (6 bases). This CDR3 spans 12 amino acids. V was cut by 6 bases and J by 3 bases, with 11 bases left in between. Germline values: CDR1 SQVTM, CDR2 ANQGSEA. The CDR3 here is CSVARTDYGYTF. CDR3 sequence (DNA): TGCAGCGTGGCCCGGACAGACTATGGCTACACCTTC. The full variable domain, its missing parts supplied by reference TRBV29-1 and TRBJ1-2, is SAVISQKPSRDICQRGTSLTIQCQVDSQVTMMFWYRQQPGQSLTLIATANQGSEATYESGFVIDKFPISRPNLTFSTLTVSNMSPEDSSIYLCSVARTDYGYTFGSGTRLTVV.

The V and J genes are TRBV7-9 and TRBJ2-3; D may be TRBD2 (8 bases). CDR1 and CDR2 from the germline V gene are SEHNR and FQNEAQ (reference sequence). The ends were cut back, 5 bases at V and 3 bases at J, with 21 bases in the middle. The CDR3 length is 17 residues. Written as DNA, the CDR3 is TGTGCCAGCAGCCTCCGGGGGGGAGCGGGACAGACAGATACGCAGTATTTT. Translated, it gives CASSLRGGAGQTDTQYF. The full variable domain, in which reference TRBV7-9 and TRBJ2-3 provide the parts outside the CDR3, is DTGVSQNPRHKITKRGQNVTFRCDPISEHNRLYWYRQTLGQGPEFLTYFQNEAQLEKSRLLSDRFSAERPKGSFSTLEIQRTEQGDSAMYLCASSLRGGAGQTDTQYFGPGTRLTVL.

This chain joins TRBV5-1 and TRBJ2-3; D remains ambiguous. CDR1 SGHRS and CDR2 YFSETQ come from the germline V gene. The germline V and J ends were trimmed by 0 bases and 5 bases, with 10 bases remaining between them. The CDR3 is 14 residues long. Written as DNA, the CDR3 is TGCGCCAGCAGCTTGGGGGCAGACGTAGATACGCAGTATTTT. It translates to CASSLGADVDTQYF.

Concerning this clone itself: Additional DNA sequences in this sample encode the identical CDR3. The chain links TRBV28 to TRBJ2-5; 8 positions match TRBD2. The CDR3 consists of 13 residues. V shed 6 bases, J shed 2 bases, and the junction held 2 bases outside the gene matches. The germline CDR1 and CDR2 sequences are MDHEN and SYDVKM. The CDR3 sequence is CASSRGGQETQYF. CDR3 bases: TGTGCCAGCAGCCGGGGGGGGCAAGAGACCCAGTACTTC.

The V call is TRBV7-8, the J call TRBJ2-5; the D is unclear. The CDR3 contains 15 residues. Germline-derived CDR1 and CDR2 are SGHVS and FQNEAQ. With 5 bases removed from V and 1 base from J, the gap between germline ends came to 14 bases. CDR3: CASSIRPTGQETQYF. The CDR3 nucleotides read TGTGCCAGCAGCATCCGTCCCACTGGCCAAGAGACCCAGTACTTC.

The gene calls are TRBV5-4 and TRBJ1-4, with D perhaps TRBD1 (5 bases). The length of the CDR3 is 13 residues. Trimming removed 5 bases at V and 3 bases at J, with 8 bases between. Germline V gene sequence: CDR1 SGHNT, CDR2 YYREEE (reference sequence). The CDR3 DNA reads as TGTGCCAGCAGTAAGACAGCTAATGAAAAACTGTTTTTT. It translates to CASSKTANEKLFF.